Below, 25 T cell receptor beta chains from the same sample are listed, as sequenced in a study of T cells in localized non-small cell lung cancer. Only in-frame clones appear in the TCRdb table, and some are missing; sequencing was by immunoSEQ multiplex PCR. This sample has 30,000 to 35,000 clones, with around 93% found just once. Sequenced material: peripheral blood, taken before any cancer treatment. The receptors derive from a female donor of 60 years or more with stage I lung adenocarcinoma.

The chain couples TRBV19 to TRBJ2-5; 9 nucleotides agree with TRBD1. V lost 6 bases to trimming and J lost 5 bases; unmatched junction nucleotides: 16. Germline V gives CDR1 LNHDA, CDR2 SQIVND (reference sequence). This CDR3 comprises 17 residues. In nucleotides, the CDR3 is TGTGCCAGTAGCCCCGGGACAGGGAGTTTGGTTATGGAGACCCAGTACTTC. Its translation is CASSPGTGSLVMETQYF.

The CDR3 is CASSFSGTGLTEKLFF. CDR3 in DNA: TGTGCCAGCAGTTTTTCCGGGACAGGGCTTACCGAAAAACTGTTTTTT. The V and J genes are TRBV28 and TRBJ1-4; TRBD1 agrees at 9 bases. J was trimmed by 8 bases and V by 3 bases; bases with no gene match: 10. Per germline, CDR1 MDHEN and CDR2 SYDVKM. The CDR3 consists of 16 residues.

This chain joins TRBV28 and TRBJ2-7, with 7 bases fitting TRBD1. Germline V lookup: CDR1 MDHEN, CDR2 SYDVKM. The J segment lost 11 bases and the V segment lost 1 base, leaving 5 bases of the junction unmatched. The CDR3 extends over 12 amino acids. The chain's CDR3 is CASSLSRTGKYF. DNA of the CDR3: TGTGCCAGCAGTTTATCGAGGACAGGAAAGTACTTC.

J is TRBJ2-2 and V is TRBV7-3, with 9 bases matching TRBD1. J lost 7 bases, V lost 2 bases, and 8 bases had no gene match. CDR1 SGHTA and CDR2 FQGTGA come from the germline V gene. The CDR3 loop spans 16 amino acids. CDR3 nucleotide sequence: TGTGCCAGCAGCTTACAACAGGGGGCGCAAGGCGGGGAGCTGTTTTTT. The encoded protein is CASSLQQGAQGGELFF.

The chain has TRBV4-2 and TRBJ2-5; possible D gene TRBD2, 6 bases. Germline-derived CDR1 and CDR2 are LGHNA and YNFKEQ. The V end was cut by 0 bases, the J end by 3 bases, with 14 bases between. CDR3 size: 16 residues. CDR3 DNA: TGTGCCAGCAGCCAAGATGGAGGGAGGAGAGAAGAGACCCAGTACTTC. Translating it yields CASSQDGGRREETQYF.

The chain is built from TRBV25-1 and TRBJ1-2, with D maybe TRBD1 (5 bases). Per germline, CDR1 MGHDK and CDR2 SYGVNS. The CDR3 is made up of 16 amino acids. The germline V and J ends were trimmed by 2 bases and 8 bases, with 21 bases remaining between them. CDR3 nucleotide sequence: TGTGCCAGCAGTGAACCCTGCCAGGGCCCCCAGGACGGCTACACCTTC. Translated, it gives CASSEPCQGPQDGYTF.

The chain has TRBV6-5 and TRBJ1-1; D possibly corresponds to TRBD1 (5 bases). Germline CDR1 and CDR2: MNHEY and SVGAGI. This CDR3 contains 16 residues. Trimming pared 2 bases from V and 2 bases from J, leaving 15 bases between. The CDR3 spells CASSYEFRGPNTEAFF. For the CDR3, the DNA is TGTGCCAGCAGTTACGAATTCCGGGGCCCAAACACTGAAGCTTTCTTT.

The chain recombines TRBV4-3 with TRBJ1-1; 10 nucleotides match TRBD1. V shed 4 bases and J 1 base; nucleotides not matched to a gene: 6. CDR3 length: 16 residues. The germline gives CDR1 LGHNA, CDR2 YSLEER. CDR3 bases: TGCGCCAGCAGCCTTGGGACAGGGGCTACGAACACTGAAGCTTTCTTT. This codes for CASSLGTGATNTEAFF.

The chain links TRBV28 to TRBJ1-5; D perhaps matches TRBD1 (5 bases). V was clipped by 5 bases and J by 0 bases, with 17 bases between them. Looked up from germline, CDR1 is MDHEN and CDR2 is SYDVKM. The CDR3 has 17 amino acids. The CDR3, as DNA: TGTGCCAGCAGTCATGGGGGAACCTTATATAGCAATCAGCCCCAGCATTTT. Protein sequence: CASSHGGTLYSNQPQHF.

The chain couples TRBV30 to TRBJ2-3; 8 bases are a match to TRBD2. This CDR3 spans 13 amino acids. V lost 3 bases and J lost 3; bases outside the gene matches: 2. The V gene's germline CDR1 is GTSNPN and CDR2 SVGIG (reference sequence). The CDR3 DNA reads TGTGCCTGGAGCGGGGGGGCAACAGATACGCAGTATTTT. It is translated as CAWSGGATDTQYF.

This chain uses TRBV6-1 with TRBJ1-5; D uncertain. Trimming stripped 0 bases from V and 2 bases from J, with 5 bases between. The CDR3 is 14 residues long. The V gene's germline CDR1 is MNHNS and CDR2 SASEGT. The CDR3 loop reads CASSEAIGNQPQHF. CDR3 nucleotides: TGTGCCAGCAGTGAAGCGATTGGCAATCAGCCCCAGCATTTT.

Here the CDR3 reads CASSLIPGNTGELFF. CDR3 coding DNA: TGTGCCAGCAGCTTAATACCGGGAAACACCGGGGAGCTGTTTTTT. The chain combines TRBV7-3 with TRBJ2-2; a weak D match, TRBD2 (5 bases). V was trimmed by 1 base and J by 2 bases, leaving 8 bases between them. The length of the CDR3 is 15 residues. The germline gives CDR1 SGHTA, CDR2 FQGTGA.

The rearrangement links TRBV18 to TRBJ2-7; 9 bases are shared with TRBD2. The germline V gene has CDR1 KGHSH and CDR2 LQKENI. V shed 2 bases, J shed 6 bases, and the junction held 5 bases outside the gene matches. This CDR3 comprises 14 residues. In nucleotides, the CDR3 is TGTGCCAGCTCACCAATTGCACTAGCGGGCGAGCAGTACTTC. Amino acid sequence: CASSPIALAGEQYF.

This chain links TRBV6-5 with TRBJ2-3; weak D call: TRBD1 (6 bases). The CDR3 runs 11 residues. Germline V CDR1 and CDR2: MNHEY, SVGAGI. With 6 bases removed from V and 6 bases from J, the gap between germline ends came to 7 bases. The CDR3, as DNA: TGTGCCAGCAGAAGGGGGGATACGCAGTATTTT. This codes for CASRRGDTQYF.

The chain couples TRBV9 to TRBJ1-3; no clear D. Germline assignment: CDR1 SGDLS and CDR2 YYNGEE. The CDR3 length is 16 residues. Trimming shortened V by 3 bases and J by 1 base, and 14 bases separated the two germline ends. CDR3 nucleotide sequence: TGTGCCAGCAGCGCTGGGAACCCGGGGTCTGGAAACACCATATATTTT. Translation gives CASSAGNPGSGNTIYF.

This sequence joins TRBV5-7 and TRBJ1-1, with TRBD1 identical over 9 bases. TRBV5-7 is recorded as an ORF, its role being uncertain. J lost 0 bases, V lost 4 bases, and 1 base had no gene match. The CDR3 has 14 amino acids. The CDR3 nucleotides are TGTGCCAGCAGCGGACAGGGGCTGAACACTGAAGCTTTCTTT. Its protein product is CASSGQGLNTEAFF.

This chain links TRBV7-2 with TRBJ1-3; 10 positions match TRBD1. In germline, CDR1 is SGHTA, CDR2 FQGNSA. V was clipped by 5 bases and J by 0 bases; unmatched bases: 7. This CDR3 is built from 17 residues. The CDR3: CASSLGQGSSSGNTIYF. CDR3 coding DNA: TGTGCCAGCAGCCTGGGACAGGGGTCGAGCTCTGGAAACACCATATATTTT. Supplemented by reference TRBV7-2 and TRBJ1-3, the full variable domain reads GAGVSQSPSNKVTEKGKDVELRCDPISGHTALYWYRQSLGQGLEFLIYFQGNSAPDKSGLPSDRFSAERTGGSVSTLTIQRTQQEDSAVYLCASSLGQGSSSGNTIYFGEGSWLTVV.

The chain carries TRBV6-4 and TRBJ1-2; 7 bases agree with TRBD1. The J segment lost 4 bases and the V segment lost 3 bases, leaving 5 bases of the junction unmatched. Germline V lookup: CDR1 MRHNA, CDR2 SNTAGT. The CDR3 is 14 amino acids. As DNA, the CDR3 is TGTGCCAGCAGTGATGACAGGGAAGGCTATGGCTACACCTTC. This gives the protein CASSDDREGYGYTF.

The rearrangement joins TRBV30 to TRBJ2-7; D is perhaps TRBD2 (6 bases). The V gene lost 3 bases and the J gene lost 5 bases, with 14 bases spanning the gap. Germline CDR1 is GTSNPN and CDR2 is SVGIG (reference sequence). There are 13 residues in the CDR3. This chain's CDR3 is CAWRSTGGNEQYV. CDR3 in DNA: TGTGCCTGGAGGAGCACTGGAGGGAACGAGCAGTACGTC.

The chain is built from TRBV30 and TRBJ2-7; 8 bases are a match to TRBD1. Germline CDR1 and CDR2: GTSNPN and SVGIG (reference sequence). The CDR3 has 14 residues. The V and J ends lost 5 bases and 3 bases, in that order; junction bases with no gene match: 9. This CDR3 is CAWDPGTGVYEQYF. For the CDR3, the DNA is TGTGCCTGGGATCCAGGGACAGGCGTCTACGAGCAGTACTTC.

CDR3 residues: CASRGSNANEKLFF. The CDR3 nucleotides are TGTGCCAGCAGGGGAAGCAACGCTAATGAAAAACTGTTTTTT. J is TRBJ1-4 and V is TRBV2; D gene ambiguous. The CDR3 length is 14 residues. Germline lookup yields CDR1 SNHLY and CDR2 FYNNEI. V gave up 6 bases and J gave up 3 bases, with 11 bases separating them.

In its sample, this clone was seen once. The chain couples TRBV28 to TRBJ1-5; no clear D gene. CDR3 size: 15 residues. Germline-derived CDR1 and CDR2 are MDHEN and SYDVKM. V lost 2 bases and J 1 base, leaving 9 bases between the germline ends. As DNA, the CDR3 is TGTGCCAGCAGTTTAGGGGTTCGAAGCAATCAGCCCCAGCATTTT. As protein: CASSLGVRSNQPQHF.

The CDR3 region has the DNA TGTGCCAGCAGTCCCGGGACCGGGTGGACCTATGGCTACACCTTC. Protein product: CASSPGTGWTYGYTF. This sequence joins TRBV4-2 and TRBJ1-2; the D gene is possibly TRBD1 (5 bases). The V gene's germline CDR1 is LGHNA and CDR2 YNFKEQ. The CDR3 is 15 residues long. Trimming removed 6 bases from V and 4 bases from J, with 18 bases in between.

This clone was found a few times. The chain has TRBV2 and TRBJ2-6; no reliable D call. The length of the CDR3 is 13 residues. The germline V gene has CDR1 SNHLY and CDR2 FYNNEI. Deletions cut 9 bases from V and 1 base from J, with 7 bases between. As DNA, the CDR3 is TGTGCCAGAACAGAGTCTGGGGCCAACGTCCTGACTTTC. It specifies CARTESGANVLTF.

The chain links TRBV7-2 to TRBJ2-2; a possible D gene is TRBD2 (6 bases). CDR1 is SGHTA and CDR2 is FQGNSA in the germline V gene. V was clipped by 5 bases and J by 7 bases, with 26 bases between them. This CDR3 spans 18 amino acids. CDR3 region: CASSPPHGGIGRGGELFF. The CDR3, as DNA: TGTGCCAGCAGCCCGCCGCACGGAGGGATCGGCCGGGGCGGGGAGCTGTTTTTT.